Listed below are T cell receptor beta chains from one sample, sequenced in a study of circulating and synovial CD4+ cells in juvenile arthritis. The protocol was immunoSEQ multiplex PCR, while the TCRdb copy is restricted to in-frame clones and leaves out a portion. The table records about 3,200 clones, about four fifths of them present only once. Sequencing was carried out using CD4+ T cells from synovial fluid. The receptors stem from a human donor with juvenile idiopathic arthritis. Both conserved end residues are part of each CDR3. Each record gives: clone size, J gene, D gene, V gene, CDR3 DNA, CDR3 protein. A D gene is named only where the DNA matches it firmly. Some rows have no size entry. The others give once, few or many, or a class for an expanded clone.

.	TRBJ1-5	.	TRBV6-1	TGTGCCAGCTGTATAAACAGAGATCAGCCCCAGCATTTT	CASCINRDQPQHF
.	TRBJ2-7	.	TRBV5-4	TGTGCCAGCAGCTTGGCGGGCAGGGACGAGCAGTACTTC	CASSLAGRDEQYF
.	TRBJ2-7	TRBD1	TRBV2	TGTGCCAGCAGTGTAAAAACAGGGGGCACCGAGCAGTACTTC	CASSVKTGGTEQYF
once	TRBJ1-6	TRBD1	TRBV7-2	TGTGCCAGCAGCCCCCAGGGACAGGGATCGGCATCCCTCCACTTT	CASSPQGQGSASLHF
.	TRBJ2-7	TRBD2	TRBV28	TGTGCCAGCAGATCCGGGACTAGGGACGAGCAGTACTTC	CASRSGTRDEQYF
.	TRBJ2-7	.	TRBV7-8	TGTGCCAGCGTACGTACCCCTGAGGGCGGCTCCTACGAGCAGTACTTC	CASVRTPEGGSYEQYF
.	TRBJ1-5	TRBD1	TRBV18	TGTGCCAGCTCACTCCGCCAGGGACAGGGGGCATATCAGCCCCAGCATTTT	CASSLRQGQGAYQPQHF
few	TRBJ1-3	.	TRBV19	TGTGCCAGTATGACGACGGGCTCTGGAAACACCATATATTTT	CASMTTGSGNTIYF
.	TRBJ1-4	.	TRBV5-6	TGTGCCAGCAGCTTTCGTGGGGCGCGTACTAATGAAAAACTGTTTTTT	CASSFRGARTNEKLFF
.	TRBJ1-4	.	TRBV7-9	TGTGCCAGCAGCGGTTACAGGTCAAGCCATGAAAAACTGTTTTTT	CASSGYRSSHEKLFF
.	TRBJ2-5	.	TRBV7-2	TGTGCCAGCAGCTTAGGGTCGGGGAGGCAAGAGACCCAGTACTTC	CASSLGSGRQETQYF
few	TRBJ1-4	TRBD1	TRBV2	TGTGCCAGCACTAGACAGGGAACTAATGAAAAACTGTTTTTT	CASTRQGTNEKLFF
once	TRBJ2-3	.	TRBV7-9	TGTGCCAGCAGCTTAAGTTGGGGGCACTCCACAGATACGCAGTATTTT	CASSLSWGHSTDTQYF
.	TRBJ2-7	.	TRBV9	TGTGCCAGCGGCCGTGAGGAGGCTACGTACGAGCAGTACTTC	CASGREEATYEQYF
few	TRBJ2-7	.	TRBV2	TGTGCCAGCAGTGGAGGCAGGGTTCTTTACGAGCAGTACTTC	CASSGGRVLYEQYF
.	TRBJ1-2	.	TRBV5-4	TGTGCCAGCAGCTCAATGACAGACCCCTATGGCTACACCTTC	CASSSMTDPYGYTF
.	TRBJ1-3	.	TRBV9	TGTGCCAGCAGCCGGAGGGAAGCTGGAAACACCATATATTTT	CASSRREAGNTIYF
.	TRBJ2-3	.	TRBV21-1	TGTGCCAGCAGCAACCGGCCGACCTGCGGAGATACGCAGTATTTT	CASSNRPTCGDTQYF
.	TRBJ2-3	TRBD2	TRBV7-2	TGTGCCGGGGGGGTCACAGATACGCAGTATTTT	CAGGVTDTQYF
.	TRBJ2-1	.	TRBV18	TGTGCCAGCTCACCTGGACAAGACAATGAGCAGTTCTTC	CASSPGQDNEQFF
.	TRBJ1-4	TRBD1	TRBV11-2	TGTGCCAGCAGCAACCGGGACAGGGTCGGTGATGAAAAACTGTTTTTT	CASSNRDRVGDEKLFF
.	TRBJ1-6	.	TRBV5-6	TGTGCCAGCATCCAATGGGGGGGTCCTCGTTATAATTCCCCCCTCCCCTTT	CASIQWGGPRYNSPLPF
few	TRBJ2-2	.	TRBV9	TGTGCCAGCAGCGTAGCACTGTACACCGGGGAGCTGTTTTTT	CASSVALYTGELFF
.	TRBJ2-1	TRBD2	TRBV11-3	TGTGCCAGCAGTACGAGCGGGGGGGCCCAGAATGAGCAGTTCTTC	CASSTSGGAQNEQFF
.	TRBJ1-6	.	TRBV9	TGTGCCAGCAGCGTAGAATCAGGGGCCCGAGTTTATTCACCCCTCCACTTT	CASSVESGARVYSPLHF
.	TRBJ1-2	.	TRBV19	TGTGCCAGTAGTATCGAGTATGGCTACACCTTC	CASSIEYGYTF
.	TRBJ2-2	.	TRBV14	TGTGCCAGCAGCCTAGCGGACACCGGGGAGCTGTTTTTT	CASSLADTGELFF
.	TRBJ2-6	.	TRBV28	TGTGCCAGCAGTTTCAGGGGTGGGGCCAACGTCCTGACTTTC	CASSFRGGANVLTF
.	TRBJ2-1	.	TRBV2	TGTGCCAGCAGTGAGGTGGGGCAGGGGTACAATGAGCAGTTCTTC	CASSEVGQGYNEQFF
.	TRBJ2-3	TRBD2	TRBV25-1	TGTGCCAGCAGTGATAGGGGCCGGGACTACCCTTGCACAGATACGCAGTATTTT	CASSDRGRDYPCTDTQYF
once	TRBJ2-1	.	TRBV4-1	TGCGCCAGCAGCCAAGGGGTCGGCGGGTACAATGAGCAGTTCTTC	CASSQGVGGYNEQFF
.	TRBJ2-5	TRBD2	TRBV7-2	TGTGCCAGCAGCTTAGTCCCTGGGACTAGCGGAAAGACCCAGTACTTC	CASSLVPGTSGKTQYF
.	TRBJ2-7	.	TRBV4-2	TGTGCCAGCAGCCAGAATACCGGTGTCCCCTACGAGCAGTACTTC	CASSQNTGVPYEQYF
.	TRBJ1-2	.	TRBV10-3	TGTGCCATCAGTGAGTCTATACAGGGATTAGGCTACACCTTC	CAISESIQGLGYTF
.	TRBJ1-1	.	TRBV5-1	TGCGCCAGCAGCCGGGGGAGGGACACTGAAGCTTTCTTT	CASSRGRDTEAFF
.	TRBJ2-3	TRBD1	TRBV7-3	TGTGCCAGCAGCTTAATAGCCGGGACAGGGGGCGAGGATACGCAGTATTTT	CASSLIAGTGGEDTQYF
.	TRBJ1-1	.	TRBV29-1	TGCAGCGTTGTTGGGCACACGGGGGGCACTGAAGCTTTCTTT	CSVVGHTGGTEAFF
.	TRBJ2-3	TRBD2	TRBV5-1	TGCGCCAGCAGCACAAACCTAGCGGGAGGAGGAACAGATACGCAGTATTTT	CASSTNLAGGGTDTQYF
.	TRBJ1-2	.	TRBV7-2	TGTGCCAGCAGCTTAGTACAGGACTATGGCTACACCTTC	CASSLVQDYGYTF
.	TRBJ1-2	TRBD1	TRBV18	TGTGCCAGCTCATCGCCTGGGGACAGGGGCTATGGCTACACCTTC	CASSSPGDRGYGYTF
.	TRBJ2-7	TRBD1	TRBV7-2	TGTGCCAGCAGCTTAGCGGGACAGGCCTACGAGCAGTACTTC	CASSLAGQAYEQYF
.	TRBJ1-3	TRBD1	TRBV2	TGTGCCAGCTCCTCCCGGGACAGGGAACCGGGTTCTGGAAACACCATATATTTT	CASSSRDREPGSGNTIYF
.	TRBJ2-2	TRBD1	TRBV28	TGTGCCAGCATTACCGGGACAGAGCACACCGGGGAGCTGTTTTTT	CASITGTEHTGELFF
once	TRBJ2-5	TRBD2	TRBV4-2	TGTGCCAGCAGCCCCGGGACTAGCGGTCAGGAGACCCAGTACTTC	CASSPGTSGQETQYF
once	TRBJ2-1	TRBD2	TRBV7-2	TGTGCCAGCAGTTCGTCAGCGGGGATTTTTTACAATGAGCAGTTCTTC	CASSSSAGIFYNEQFF
.	TRBJ1-4	TRBD1	TRBV4-1	TGCGCCAGCAGCCAGCCTGACAGGGATGAAAAACTGTTTTTT	CASSQPDRDEKLFF
.	TRBJ1-2	.	TRBV6-5	TGTGCCAGCAGATTAGACAGGTTGGATGGCTACACCTTC	CASRLDRLDGYTF
.	TRBJ2-1	.	TRBV7-2	TGTGCCAGCAGCACATCAGGCCCCAATGAGCAGTTCTTC	CASSTSGPNEQFF
.	TRBJ1-2	.	TRBV6-5	TGTGCCAGCAGCAGACAAATTAACTATGGCTACACCTTC	CASSRQINYGYTF
.	TRBJ1-2	TRBD1	TRBV7-8	TGTGCCAGCAGCTTTTCGACAGGGGGTAACTATGGCTACACCTTC	CASSFSTGGNYGYTF
.	TRBJ2-1	TRBD2	TRBV5-8	TGTGCCAGCAGCTCACTAGCGGGAGGGAGCTCCTACAATGAGCAGTTCTTC	CASSSLAGGSSYNEQFF
.	TRBJ2-7	TRBD2	TRBV11-2	TGTGCCAGCAGCGCGACTGCGGGGGGGTTCTACGAGCAGTACTTC	CASSATAGGFYEQYF
.	TRBJ2-4	TRBD1	TRBV7-2	TGTGCCAGCAGACGGACAGGGGGTATTAGAAACATTCAGTACTTC	CASRRTGGIRNIQYF